The rows below give T cell receptor beta chains drawn from one sample of a study. TCRdb called the 5' RACE reads again in MiXCR, with one record for every CDR3 protein. The sample consists of over 40,000 distinct CDR3 sequences, approximately 22% of them appearing once. The material sequenced was Tregs sorted from blood. Source of these receptors: a female donor with breast cancer. The CDR3 runs from the conserved cysteine through the conserved F or W. The D gene is left open where the match is weak. Not all rows give a size; the values are once, few, many and, for expanded clones, a class.

J | size | D | V | CDR3 | DNA
TRBJ2-7 | . | . | TRBV18 | CASSTMSGYEQYF | TGTGCCAGCTCGACAATGAGTGGCTACGAGCAGTACTTC
TRBJ2-2 | medium-sized | . | TRBV19 | CASKEDSGNIGELFF | TGTGCCAGTAAAGAGGATTCGGGGAATATCGGGGAGCTGTTTTTT
TRBJ2-7 | . | TRBD1 | TRBV4-1 | CASSDRQGRGEQYF | TGCGCCAGCAGCGACCGACAGGGTCGTGGGGAGCAGTACTTC
TRBJ2-7 | many | . | TRBV7-9 | CASSLSSRDEQYF | TGTGCCAGCAGCCTATCATCCCGAGACGAGCAGTACTTC
TRBJ1-2 | . | . | TRBV20-1 | CSARTRGEGYTF | TGCAGTGCTAGAACCAGGGGAGAAGGCTACACCTTC
TRBJ2-1 | . | . | TRBV12-3/TRBV12-4 | CASSWVAALYNEQFF | TGTGCCAGCAGCTGGGTGGCAGCTCTCTACAATGAGCAGTTCTTC
TRBJ2-2 | . | . | TRBV15 | CATSSTETGELFF | TGTGCCACCAGCAGCACAGAAACCGGGGAGCTGTTTTTT
TRBJ2-1 | . | TRBD2 | TRBV12-3/TRBV12-4 | CAGSSTSGSIDEQFF | TGTGCCGGCAGTTCGACTAGCGGGAGTATCGATGAGCAGTTCTTC
TRBJ2-7 | few | . | TRBV5-1 | CASSPGLSYEQYF | TGCGCCAGCAGCCCGGGGCTCAGCTACGAGCAGTACTTC
TRBJ2-7 | many | . | TRBV6-1 | CASSEALLEHYSYEQYF | TGTGCCAGCAGTGAAGCGCTTCTGGAACACTACTCCTACGAGCAGTACTTC
TRBJ1-5 | few | . | TRBV30 | CAWSLTDYQPQHF | TGTGCCTGGAGTTTGACGGATTATCAGCCCCAGCATTTT
TRBJ1-5 | many | . | TRBV4-1 | CASSLVDRTNQPQHF | TGCGCCAGCAGCCTCGTTGACAGGACTAATCAGCCCCAGCATTTT
TRBJ2-4 | few | . | TRBV7-2 | CASSLFGVGNIQYF | TGTGCCAGCAGCTTATTCGGGGTTGGAAACATTCAGTACTTC
TRBJ2-1 | many | . | TRBV6-5 | CASSPGYNEQFF | TGTGCCAGCAGCCCGGGCTACAATGAGCAGTTCTTC
TRBJ2-1 | many | TRBD2 | TRBV7-3 | CASSPKRLAEDNEQFF | TGTGCCAGCAGCCCTAAACGGCTAGCGGAAGACAATGAGCAGTTCTTC
TRBJ2-7 | many | . | TRBV4-1 | CASSAGTGPYEQYF | TGCGCCAGCAGCGCCGGGACCGGGCCCTACGAGCAGTACTTC
TRBJ2-7 | few | . | TRBV6-1 | CAIRGGVHYEQYF | TGTGCCATCAGGGGGGGGGTTCACTACGAGCAGTACTTC
TRBJ1-4 | . | . | TRBV7-9 | CASSQGITNEKLFF | TGTGCCAGCAGCCAAGGGATAACTAATGAAAAACTGTTTTTT
TRBJ1-4 | many | . | TRBV7-9 | CASSPPQRAEKLFF | TGTGCCAGCAGCCCCCCCCAGCGTGCTGAAAAACTGTTTTTT
TRBJ2-3 | . | . | TRBV6-1 | CASNEDYTSSTDTQYF | TGTGCCAGCAATGAAGACTACACAAGTAGCACAGATACGCAGTATTTT
TRBJ2-7 | few | . | TRBV12-3/TRBV12-4 | CASTRGGGFYEQYF | TGTGCCAGCACCAGGGGGGGGGGTTTCTACGAGCAGTACTTC
TRBJ2-2 | . | . | TRBV4-1 | CASSLPDVGPGELFF | TGCGCCAGCAGCTTACCCGACGTGGGCCCCGGGGAGCTGTTTTTT
TRBJ2-7 | . | . | TRBV29-1 | CSAGGASAGEQYF | TGCAGCGCTGGGGGGGCTAGCGCCGGCGAGCAGTACTTC
TRBJ2-7 | many | TRBD2 | TRBV5-6 | CASSLSGFAAEQYF | TGTGCCAGCAGCCTTAGCGGGTTCGCTGCCGAGCAGTACTTC
TRBJ2-7 | . | . | TRBV7-8 | CASSLVHGYEQYF | TGTGCCAGCAGCTTAGTCCACGGCTACGAGCAGTACTTC
TRBJ2-4 | . | TRBD2 | TRBV7-2 | CASSLRVTSGGPLAKNIQYF | TGTGCCAGCAGCTTAAGGGTGACTAGCGGGGGGCCACTAGCCAAAAACATTCAGTACTTC
TRBJ1-5 | few | . | TRBV28 | CASSANRPRGNQPQHF | TGTGCCAGCAGTGCTAACAGGCCCCGGGGCAATCAGCCCCAGCATTTT
TRBJ2-1 | many | . | TRBV12-3/TRBV12-4 | CASTHSSYNEQFF | TGTGCCAGCACCCATAGCTCCTACAATGAGCAGTTCTTC
TRBJ1-1 | many | . | TRBV4-1 | CASSVDSSNTEAFF | TGCGCCAGCAGCGTGGACAGTTCGAACACTGAAGCTTTCTTT
TRBJ2-3 | medium-sized | TRBD2 | TRBV6-1 | CASSELAGSTDTQYF | TGTGCCAGCAGTGAACTAGCGGGTAGCACAGATACGCAGTATTTT
TRBJ2-7 | . | . | TRBV7-8 | CASSLSSYEQYF | TGTGCCAGCAGCTTAAGTAGCTACGAGCAGTACTTC
TRBJ2-5 | medium-sized | TRBD1 | TRBV27 | CASRRTGSETQYF | TGTGCCAGCAGACGGACAGGGAGTGAGACCCAGTACTTC
TRBJ2-7 | . | . | TRBV28 | CASSLRSYEQYF | TGTGCCAGCAGTTTGAGGTCCTACGAGCAGTACTTC
TRBJ2-7 | few | TRBD2 | TRBV2 | CASSEAGSAGGRSYEQYF | TGTGCCAGCAGTGAAGCGGGTAGCGCGGGAGGGCGGTCCTACGAGCAGTACTTC
TRBJ1-2 | many | . | TRBV5-1 | CASSFIAGRPYGYTF | TGCGCCAGCAGCTTCATCGCGGGGAGACCCTATGGCTACACCTTC
TRBJ2-5 | . | . | TRBV5-1 | CASSLGRYQETQYF | TGCGCCAGCAGCTTGGGGCGTTACCAAGAGACCCAGTACTTC
TRBJ2-7 | few | . | TRBV7-9 | CASSWWGSEQYF | TGTGCCAGCAGCTGGTGGGGGAGCGAGCAGTACTTC
TRBJ2-5 | many | . | TRBV9 | CASSVGPEGETQYF | TGTGCCAGCAGCGTAGGACCTGAAGGAGAGACCCAGTACTTC
TRBJ2-1 | many | TRBD2 | TRBV9 | CASASGTSGSHEQFF | TGTGCCAGCGCCTCCGGGACTAGCGGGAGTCATGAGCAGTTCTTC
TRBJ2-5 | . | . | TRBV18 | CASSLRMEETQYF | TGTGCCAGCTCACTTAGAATGGAGGAGACCCAGTACTTC
TRBJ2-2 | few | . | TRBV5-8 | CASSLVPAMNTGELFF | TGTGCCAGCAGCTTGGTCCCCGCCATGAACACCGGGGAGCTGTTTTTT
TRBJ2-7 | . | TRBD1 | TRBV11-2 | CASSFSGTGYEQYF | TGTGCCAGCAGCTTTTCCGGGACAGGCTACGAGCAGTACTTC
TRBJ2-7 | few | TRBD2 | TRBV7-2 | CASSFQGGEQYF | TGTGCCAGCAGCTTTCAGGGAGGGGAGCAGTACTTC
TRBJ2-7 | many | . | TRBV14 | CASSQDRTGQYF | TGTGCCAGCAGCCAAGATCGCACCGGGCAGTACTTC
TRBJ2-3 | . | TRBD2 | TRBV5-6 | CASSSGEGYTQYF | TGTGCCAGCAGCTCCGGGGAGGGGTATACGCAGTATTTT
TRBJ2-3 | many | . | TRBV27 | CASSSGSDTQYF | TGTGCCAGCAGTTCAGGGTCAGATACGCAGTATTTT
TRBJ2-7 | . | . | TRBV12-3/TRBV12-4 | CASRGLDAYEQYF | TGTGCCAGCAGGGGACTCGACGCCTACGAGCAGTACTTC
TRBJ1-1 | many | . | TRBV2 | CASSESGESEAFF | TGTGCCAGCAGTGAATCTGGAGAGAGTGAAGCTTTCTTT
TRBJ2-4 | many | TRBD2 | TRBV6-5 | CASSGGTSKNIQYF | TGTGCCAGCAGCGGGGGGACTAGCAAAAACATTCAGTACTTC
TRBJ2-1 | many | . | TRBV5-1 | CASSPLFAGAFNEQFF | TGCGCCAGCAGCCCCTTATTCGCGGGGGCCTTCAATGAGCAGTTCTTC
TRBJ2-5 | . | . | TRBV3-1 | CASSQDSGYQETQYF | TGTGCCAGCAGCCAAGATTCTGGCTACCAAGAGACCCAGTACTTC
TRBJ1-2 | . | . | TRBV6-5 | CASSYSGDGYTF | TGTGCCAGCAGTTACTCAGGGGATGGCTACACCTTC
TRBJ2-5 | . | . | TRBV15 | CATSRIGESRQGETQYF | TGTGCCACCAGCAGGATAGGGGAGAGCAGACAAGGAGAGACCCAGTACTTC
TRBJ2-1 | . | TRBD2 | TRBV12-3/TRBV12-4 | CASTPSGTSSYNEQFF | TGTGCCAGCACCCCCAGCGGGACGAGCTCCTACAATGAGCAGTTCTTC